A single T cell receptor (beta chain) is shown here with its context. This clonotype has a handful of counts. Which antigen it targets is not known. Per-nucleotide qualities are absent, and no much larger clonotype sits a single base away. These data come from a study of T-cell reconstitution after alpha-beta-depleted transplantation in children (dated by TCRdb to the mid-2010s). Context from the whole study: Using TCR repertoire profiling, the study quantitatively followed how T-cell immune reconstitution unfolded in children after TCRalphabeta/CD19-depleted allogeneic hematopoietic cell transplantation. The investigation overall reported the following: The apparently early alphabetaT-cell count recovery about two months after transplant was reportedly dependent on only several hundred rapidly expanded clones derived from non-depleted graft cells. Hyperexpanded clone frequencies declined over subsequent months; after one year, T-cell counts and TCRbeta diversity were mostly attributed to newly produced T cells. In some patients, high TCRbeta diversity at day 60 was attributed to recipient T cells and intrathymic progenitors that had survived conditioning.

CDR1 is given as SGHRS and CDR2 as YFSETQ, both from the germline V gene. The junction shows trimming of 0 bases on V and 7 bases on J, and the gene matches do not reach 18 bases of it. The CDR3 holds 21 amino acids from the cysteine to the phenylalanine. Left in the record is the CDR3 DNA by itself, 63 bases read in frame from the first base. The receptor library was made with PCR. Sequencing relied on an Illumina HiSeq 2500. TCR libraries were prepared with molecular barcoding, using unique molecular identifiers to normalize TCRbeta repertoire quantification. TCRdb ran its own pipeline on the public reads, namely fastp trimming at Q25 and MiXCR clone calling, and kept in-frame beta chains. Rows with one shared CDR3 protein collapse into an entry with the most common genes and DNA. Counted in this sample were 200,000 to 250,000 distinct CDR3 sequences; under 13% of them appeared once. The ten most abundant clones make up roughly 27% of the sample.

The meaning of the sample's treatment or condition label: allogeneic hematopoietic cell transplantation with graft depleted of TCRalphabeta T cells and CD19 B cells. The children who served as transplant recipients had been given grafts of TCRalphabeta/CD19-depleted allogeneic hematopoietic cells. Rearrangement joined TRBV5-1 to TRBJ2-5; 16 bases in the junction line up with TRBD2. The receptor was isolated from a child under two years old with acute myeloid leukemia, due to receive a stem cell transplant. Sequences were derived from PBMCs, sampled before TCRalphabeta/CD19-depleted stem cell transplant. The bases are TGCGCCAGCAGCTTGGTATTCGGTTCCCGAGGGACTAGCGGGAGGGCATTGACCCAGTACTTC. Translated, this is CASSLVFGSRGTSGRALTQYF.